The T cell receptor beta chain under discussion was sequenced for a study of blood T cell repertoires in COVID-19. Background on the study: Researchers got acute and convalescent COVID-19 samples from the United States, Italy and Spain. The analysed material was cDNA or gDNA that came from T cells, B-cell-depleted T cells, or PBMCs.

Original processing methods: From reference gene primer amplification, estimates of nucleated cell counts were derived. Sequenced by immunoSEQ multiplex PCR; TCRdb stores in-frame clones only, minus some. The V and J calls and clone size were taken over from that table, and D and trimming were inferred from the DNA. The data contain about 69,000 clones, around 90% of them seen just once; the ten biggest clones take up about 4.9%. The CDR3 extends over 16 amino acids. Germline loops: CDR1 SGHNT, CDR2 YYREEE (reference sequence). V was shortened by 1 base and J by 2 bases, with 15 bases between the two germline ends. This clone was found once.

The TCR was taken from a man in his forties or fifties with acute or convalescent COVID-19. The V and J genes are TRBV5-4 and TRBJ2-5; a weak D match, TRBD2 (7 bases). The sample comprised peripheral blood. The CDR3, as DNA: TGTGCCAGCAGCTTGAAGGGAGGGGGTTGGCAAGAGACCCAGTACTTC. It encodes CASSLKGGGWQETQYF.